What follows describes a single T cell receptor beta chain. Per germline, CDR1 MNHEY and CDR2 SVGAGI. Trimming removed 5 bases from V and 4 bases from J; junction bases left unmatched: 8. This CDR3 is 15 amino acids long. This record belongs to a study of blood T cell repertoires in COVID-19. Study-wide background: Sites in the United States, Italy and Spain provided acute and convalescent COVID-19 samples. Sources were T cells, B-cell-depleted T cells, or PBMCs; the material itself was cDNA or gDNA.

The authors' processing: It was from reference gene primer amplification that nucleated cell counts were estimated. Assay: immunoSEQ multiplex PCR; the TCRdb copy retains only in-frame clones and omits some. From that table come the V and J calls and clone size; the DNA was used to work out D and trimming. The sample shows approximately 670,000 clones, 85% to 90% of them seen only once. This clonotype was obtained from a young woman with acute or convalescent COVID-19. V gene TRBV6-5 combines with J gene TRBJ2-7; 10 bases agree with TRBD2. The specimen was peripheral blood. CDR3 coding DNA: TGTGCCAGCAGTCCCCCAGCGGGGGGGCGGTACGAGCAGTACTTC. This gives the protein CASSPPAGGRYEQYF.